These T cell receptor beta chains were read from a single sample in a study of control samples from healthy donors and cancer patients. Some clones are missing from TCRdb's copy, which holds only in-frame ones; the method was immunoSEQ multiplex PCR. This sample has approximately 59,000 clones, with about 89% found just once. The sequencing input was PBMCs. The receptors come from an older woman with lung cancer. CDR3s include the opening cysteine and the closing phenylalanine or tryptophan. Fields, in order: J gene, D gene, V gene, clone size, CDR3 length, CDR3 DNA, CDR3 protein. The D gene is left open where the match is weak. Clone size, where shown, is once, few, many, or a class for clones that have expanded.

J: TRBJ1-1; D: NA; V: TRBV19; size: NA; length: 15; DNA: TGTGCCAGTAGAGCACCTCTTATCGGGGAGACTGAAGCTTTCTTT; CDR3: CASRAPLIGETEAFF
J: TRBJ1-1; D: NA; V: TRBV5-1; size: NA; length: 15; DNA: TGCGCCAGCAGCTTGACAGCTGGGGTGAACACTGAAGCTTTCTTT; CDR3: CASSLTAGVNTEAFF
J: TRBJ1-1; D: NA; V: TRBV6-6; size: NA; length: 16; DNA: TGTGCCAGCAGAGGTTCGGTTAGGGTATCGAACACTGAAGCTTTCTTT; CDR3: CASRGSVRVSNTEAFF
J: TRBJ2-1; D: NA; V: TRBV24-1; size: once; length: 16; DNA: TGTGCCACCAGTGATTCGCTACCCGGAGGATACAATGAGCAGTTCTTC; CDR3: CATSDSLPGGYNEQFF
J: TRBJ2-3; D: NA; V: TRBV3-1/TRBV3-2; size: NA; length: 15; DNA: TGTGCCAGCAGCCAAAGGTGGCAGGCCCCAGATACGCAGTATTTT; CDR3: CASSQRWQAPDTQYF
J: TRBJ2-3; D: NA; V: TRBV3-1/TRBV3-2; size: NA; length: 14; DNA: TGTGCCAGCAGTCTGACTATACCCACAGATACGCAGTATTTT; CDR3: CASSLTIPTDTQYF
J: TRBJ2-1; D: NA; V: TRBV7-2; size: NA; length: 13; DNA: TGTGCCAGCAGCCGCGACAGTTACAATGAGCAGTTCTTC; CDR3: CASSRDSYNEQFF
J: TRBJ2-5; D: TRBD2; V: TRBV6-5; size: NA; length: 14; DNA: TGTGCCAGCACTCAACGGGGCGGGGGAGAGACCCAGTACTTC; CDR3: CASTQRGGGETQYF
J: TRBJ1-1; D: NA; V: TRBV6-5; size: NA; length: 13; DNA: TGTGCCAGCAGTTCGGAGGTGAACACTGAAGCTTTCTTT; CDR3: CASSSEVNTEAFF
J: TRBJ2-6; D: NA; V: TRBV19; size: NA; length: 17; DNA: TGTGCCAGTAGTATCGGGACTCCGAGCTCTGGGGCCAACGTCCTGACTTTC; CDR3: CASSIGTPSSGANVLTF
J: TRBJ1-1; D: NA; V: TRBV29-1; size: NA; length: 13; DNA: TGCAGCGTTGGGGGGGGCAGAAACACTGAAGCTTTCTTT; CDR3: CSVGGGRNTEAFF
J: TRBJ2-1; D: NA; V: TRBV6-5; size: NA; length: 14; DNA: TGTGCCAGCAGTTTTGGGGGGCGATCTAATGAGCAGTTCTTC; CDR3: CASSFGGRSNEQFF
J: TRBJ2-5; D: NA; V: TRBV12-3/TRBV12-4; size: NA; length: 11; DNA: TGTGCCAGCACCCAAGCCGGGACCCAGTACTTC; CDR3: CASTQAGTQYF
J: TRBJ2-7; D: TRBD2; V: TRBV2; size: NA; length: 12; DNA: TGTGCCAGCAGTGCCGGACTAGCGGAGCAGTACTTC; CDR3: CASSAGLAEQYF
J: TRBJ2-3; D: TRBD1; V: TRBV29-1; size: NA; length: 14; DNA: TGCAGCGTCGTACCCGGGACAGGGACAGATACGCAGTATTTT; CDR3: CSVVPGTGTDTQYF
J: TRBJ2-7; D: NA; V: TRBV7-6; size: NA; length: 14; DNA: TGTGCCAGCAGCCTCTCCGGGACGATCAACGAGCAGTACTTC; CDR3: CASSLSGTINEQYF
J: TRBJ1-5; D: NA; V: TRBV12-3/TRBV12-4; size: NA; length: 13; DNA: TGTGCCAGCAGTGCCGGGGACAATCAGCCCCAGCATTTT; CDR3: CASSAGDNQPQHF
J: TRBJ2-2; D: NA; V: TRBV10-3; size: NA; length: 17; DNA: TGTGCCATCAGTGAGTCGATGGGGGCCCTCAACACCGGGGAGCTGTTTTTT; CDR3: CAISESMGALNTGELFF
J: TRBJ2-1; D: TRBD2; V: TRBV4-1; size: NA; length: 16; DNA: TGCGCCAGCAGCCACCCGGGACTAGCGCTTAACAATGAGCAGTTCTTC; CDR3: CASSHPGLALNNEQFF
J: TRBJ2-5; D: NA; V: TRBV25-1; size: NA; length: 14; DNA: TGTGCCAGCAGTGATTTAGGAGGTTATGAGACCCAGTACTTC; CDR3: CASSDLGGYETQYF
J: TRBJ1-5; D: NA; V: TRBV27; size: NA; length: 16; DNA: TGTGCCAGCAGTCCCTCTGGGGCCAGACTCGATCAGCCCCAGCATTTT; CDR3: CASSPSGARLDQPQHF
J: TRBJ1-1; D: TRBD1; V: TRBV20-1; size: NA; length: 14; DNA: TGCAGTGCTAGTGGGACAGGGGGGGGATTTGAAGCTTTCTTT; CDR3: CSASGTGGGFEAFF
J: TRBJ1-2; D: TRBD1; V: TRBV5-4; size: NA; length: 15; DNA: TGTGCCAGCAGCCAAAAGACAGGGGCTAACTATGGCTACACCTTC; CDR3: CASSQKTGANYGYTF
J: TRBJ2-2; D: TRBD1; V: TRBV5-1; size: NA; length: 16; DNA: TGCGCCAGCAGCCCTTTGACAGGGATGAACACCGGGGAGCTGTTTTTT; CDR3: CASSPLTGMNTGELFF
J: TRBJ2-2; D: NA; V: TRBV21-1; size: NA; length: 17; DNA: TGTGCCAGCAGCAAGCTGACTAGCGGGAGGGCTCTCGGGGAGCTGTTTTTT; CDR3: CASSKLTSGRALGELFF
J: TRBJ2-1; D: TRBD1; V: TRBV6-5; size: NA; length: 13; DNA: TGTGCCAGCTGCCGGGACAGCTACAATGAGCAGTTCTTC; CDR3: CASCRDSYNEQFF
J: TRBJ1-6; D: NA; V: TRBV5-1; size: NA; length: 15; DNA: TGCGCCAGCAGCTTGGCGGGACCCACTTATTCACCCCTCCACTTT; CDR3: CASSLAGPTYSPLHF
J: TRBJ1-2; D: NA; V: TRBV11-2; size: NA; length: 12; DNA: TGTGCCAGCAGCCCAGACTTGCCTGGCTACACCTTC; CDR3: CASSPDLPGYTF
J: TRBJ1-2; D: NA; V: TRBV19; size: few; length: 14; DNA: TGTGCCAGTCTAGGGGGGGCTCGGGCAGATGGCTACACCTTC; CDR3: CASLGGARADGYTF
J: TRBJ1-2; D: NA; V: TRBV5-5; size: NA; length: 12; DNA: TGTGCCAGCAGCTTATGGGGTGGTGGCTACACCTTC; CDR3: CASSLWGGGYTF